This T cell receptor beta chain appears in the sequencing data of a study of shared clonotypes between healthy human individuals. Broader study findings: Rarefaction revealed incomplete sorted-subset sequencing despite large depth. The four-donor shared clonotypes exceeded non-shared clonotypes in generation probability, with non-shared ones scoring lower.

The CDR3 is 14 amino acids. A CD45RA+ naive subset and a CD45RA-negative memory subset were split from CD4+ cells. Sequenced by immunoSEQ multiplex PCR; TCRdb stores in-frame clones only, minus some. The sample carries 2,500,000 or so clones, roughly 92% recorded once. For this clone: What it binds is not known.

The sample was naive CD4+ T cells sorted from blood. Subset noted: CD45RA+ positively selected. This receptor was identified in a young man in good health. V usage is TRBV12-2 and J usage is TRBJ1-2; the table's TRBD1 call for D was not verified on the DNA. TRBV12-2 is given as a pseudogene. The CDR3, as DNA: TGTGCAAGTCGCTTCACAGGACAGGGAGATGGCTACACCTTC. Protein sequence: CASRFTGQGDGYTF.